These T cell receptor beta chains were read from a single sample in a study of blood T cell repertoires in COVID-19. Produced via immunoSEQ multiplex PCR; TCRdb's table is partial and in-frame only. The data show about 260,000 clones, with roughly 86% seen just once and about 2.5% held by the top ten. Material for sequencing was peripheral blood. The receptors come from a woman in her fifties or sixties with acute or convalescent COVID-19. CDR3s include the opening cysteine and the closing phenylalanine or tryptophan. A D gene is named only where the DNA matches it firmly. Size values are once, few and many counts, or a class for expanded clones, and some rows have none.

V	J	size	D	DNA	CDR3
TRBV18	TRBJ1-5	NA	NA	TGTGCCAGCTCACGAGATAGCAATCAGCCCCAGCATTTT	CASSRDSNQPQHF
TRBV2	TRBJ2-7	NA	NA	TGTGCCAGCAGTACTACCAATTTAGCCTACGAGCAGTACTTC	CASSTTNLAYEQYF
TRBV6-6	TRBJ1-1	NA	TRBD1	TGTGCCAGCAGTCCGCCCGGGACAGGGGGCGCGGGCACTGAAGCTTTCTTT	CASSPPGTGGAGTEAFF
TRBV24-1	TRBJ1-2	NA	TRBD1	TGTGCCACCAGTGATAGGACAGGCTATGGCTACACCTTC	CATSDRTGYGYTF
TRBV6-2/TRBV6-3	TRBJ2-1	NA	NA	TGTGCCAGCAGTTACAGGGGGAGCTCCTACAATGAGCAGTTCTTC	CASSYRGSSYNEQFF
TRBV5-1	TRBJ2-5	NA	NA	TGCGCCAGCAAAGACGAGGGGACCCAGTACTTC	CASKDEGTQYF
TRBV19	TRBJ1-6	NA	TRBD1	TGTGCCAGTAGTCCTCAGACAGGGGGACATTCACCCCTCCACTTT	CASSPQTGGHSPLHF
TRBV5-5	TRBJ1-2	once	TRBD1	TGTGCCAGCAGCCGACAGGGAGGCTATGGCTACACCTTC	CASSRQGGYGYTF
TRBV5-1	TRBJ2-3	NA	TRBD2	TGCGCCAGCAGCTTGGCCCAGACTAGCGGCACAGATACGCAGTATTTT	CASSLAQTSGTDTQYF
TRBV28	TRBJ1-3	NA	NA	TGTGCCAGCAGTCCGCCTCTCTCTAGGAAACCCCGAAACACCATATATTTT	CASSPPLSRKPRNTIYF
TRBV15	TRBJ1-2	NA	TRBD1	TGTGCCACCAGCGGGGAAGACAGGGTCTATGGCTACACCTTC	CATSGEDRVYGYTF
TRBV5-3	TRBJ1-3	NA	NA	TGTGCCAGAAGTTTCTTGGGAAACACCATATATTTT	CARSFLGNTIYF
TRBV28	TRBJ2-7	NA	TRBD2	TGTGCCAGCAGTTCGCTCTTTCCGATAGCGGGAGAAGAGCAGTACTTC	CASSSLFPIAGEEQYF
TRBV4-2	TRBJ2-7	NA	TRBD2	TGTGCCAGCAGCCCTACTAGCGCATTTCCCTACGAGCAGTACTTC	CASSPTSAFPYEQYF
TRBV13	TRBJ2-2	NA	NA	TGTGCCAGCAGCTTAGATATCGGGGACGGGGAGCTGTTTTTT	CASSLDIGDGELFF
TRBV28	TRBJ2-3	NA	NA	TGTGCCAGCAGTGCACTGACAGTACCGAATAGCACAGATACGCAGTATTTT	CASSALTVPNSTDTQYF
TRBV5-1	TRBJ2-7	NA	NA	TGCGCCAGCAGCGCCGCAGGGGGAGGCTACGAGCAGTACTTC	CASSAAGGGYEQYF
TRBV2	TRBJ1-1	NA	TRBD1	TGTGCCAGCAGTGGGCAGGGGGCTTGGACTGAAGCTTTCTTT	CASSGQGAWTEAFF
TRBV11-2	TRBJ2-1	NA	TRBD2	TGTGCCAGCAGCGCCGGACTAGCGGGAGGAAGAGAGCAGTTCTTC	CASSAGLAGGREQFF
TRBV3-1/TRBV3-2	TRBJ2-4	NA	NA	TGTGCCAGCAGCCAAAACAGAAACATTCAGTACTTC	CASSQNRNIQYF
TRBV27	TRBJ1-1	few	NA	TGTGCCAGCAGTTTGTGGGCCCAGAACACTGAAGCTTTCTTT	CASSLWAQNTEAFF
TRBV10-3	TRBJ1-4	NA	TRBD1	TGTGCCATCAGGGGAACAGGGGAGAATGAAAAACTGTTTTTT	CAIRGTGENEKLFF
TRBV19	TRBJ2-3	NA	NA	TGTGCCAGTAGTATGGGGCCAAGCACAGATACGCAGTATTTT	CASSMGPSTDTQYF
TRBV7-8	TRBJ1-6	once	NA	TGTGCCAGCAGCTTAGCGTCCCTTGTATCACCCCTCCACTTT	CASSLASLVSPLHF
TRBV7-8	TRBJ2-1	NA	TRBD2	TGTGCCAGCAGCTTAGTCAGGCTTGGGACTAGCGGGAGAGGTTCCTACAATGAGCAGTTCTTC	CASSLVRLGTSGRGSYNEQFF
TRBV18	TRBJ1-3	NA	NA	TGTGCCAGCTCACCACCGAGGGTGTTCGGAAACACCATATATTTT	CASSPPRVFGNTIYF
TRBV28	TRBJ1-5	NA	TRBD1	TGTGCCAGCTCAGGGGGCGATCAGCCCCAGCATTTT	CASSGGDQPQHF
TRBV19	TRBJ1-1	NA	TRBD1	TGTGCCAGTAGTATAGAGGTGGAGAGGGGGCGGCTCTTGAACACTGAAGCTTTCTTT	CASSIEVERGRLLNTEAFF
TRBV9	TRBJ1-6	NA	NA	TGTGCCAGCAGCGTATCATCCGGGAGCCTTGGTTCACCCCTCCACTTT	CASSVSSGSLGSPLHF
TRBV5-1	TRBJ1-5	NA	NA	TGCGCCAGCAGAGCGTCCGCGTATAGCAATCAGCCCCAGCATTTT	CASRASAYSNQPQHF
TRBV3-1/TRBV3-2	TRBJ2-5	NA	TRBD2	TGTGCCAGCAGCCAAGGATCCGGGACTAGCGGATACCAAGAGACCCAGTACTTC	CASSQGSGTSGYQETQYF
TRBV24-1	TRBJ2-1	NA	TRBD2	TGTGCCACCAGTGATTTGGCCGGACTAGCGGGATCCAATGAGCAGTTCTTC	CATSDLAGLAGSNEQFF
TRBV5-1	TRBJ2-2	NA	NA	TGCGCCAGCAGCTTGGAAGGCTTGGGGGGCACCGGGGAGCTGTTTTTT	CASSLEGLGGTGELFF
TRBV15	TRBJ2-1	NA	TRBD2	TGTGCCACCAGCAGAGATCTGGGCGGGAGGGCCTACAATGAGCAGTTCTTC	CATSRDLGGRAYNEQFF
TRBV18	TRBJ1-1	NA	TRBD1	TGTGCCAGCTCCTTAGGGACAGAGAACACTGAAGCTTTCTTT	CASSLGTENTEAFF
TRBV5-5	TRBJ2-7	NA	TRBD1	TGTGCCAGCAGCTTGTGGACAGGGGCTTACGAGCAGTACTTC	CASSLWTGAYEQYF
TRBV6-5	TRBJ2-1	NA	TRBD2	TGTGCCAGCAGAGGGACTAGCGTATTCGGGGAGCAGTTCTTC	CASRGTSVFGEQFF
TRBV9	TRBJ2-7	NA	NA	TGTGCCAGCAGCGTAGTGGGCTTCCCCTCCTACGAGCAGTACTTC	CASSVVGFPSYEQYF
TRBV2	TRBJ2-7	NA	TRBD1	TGTGCCAGCAGCCAGGACAGGGTCCCGTACGAGCAGTACTTC	CASSQDRVPYEQYF
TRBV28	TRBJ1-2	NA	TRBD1	TGTGCCAGCAGGGGAGGACAGGGGGGAAACTATGGCTACACCTTC	CASRGGQGGNYGYTF
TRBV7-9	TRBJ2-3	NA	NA	TGTGCCAGCAGCCTGCGAGAACCAGATACGCAGTATTTT	CASSLREPDTQYF
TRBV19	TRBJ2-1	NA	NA	TGTGCCAGTAGCTCCCTGTCGGGCAATGAGCAGTTCTTC	CASSSLSGNEQFF
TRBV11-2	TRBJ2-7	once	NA	TGTGCCAGCAGCCCCGGAGGGGAGCAGTACTTC	CASSPGGEQYF
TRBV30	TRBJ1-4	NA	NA	TGTGCCTGGAGTGACAGGGTTAATGAAAAACTGTTTTTT	CAWSDRVNEKLFF
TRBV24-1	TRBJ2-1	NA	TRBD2	TGTGCCACCAGTGATCCGGGACTAGGCCACAATGAGCAGTTCTTC	CATSDPGLGHNEQFF
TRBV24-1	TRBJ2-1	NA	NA	TGTGCCACCAGTGATCCCCTCTTTCCCGCGAACAATGAGCAGTTCTTC	CATSDPLFPANNEQFF
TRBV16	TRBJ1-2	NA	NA	TGTGCCAGCAGCCCCTCCTATGGCTACACCTTC	CASSPSYGYTF
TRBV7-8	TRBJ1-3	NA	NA	TGTGCCAGCAGCCTAATTTTACCAGGAAAGGTGGACACCATATATTTT	CASSLILPGKVDTIYF
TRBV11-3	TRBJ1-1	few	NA	TGTGCCAGCAGCTTAGGGCCCAGGGACACTGAAGCTTTCTTT	CASSLGPRDTEAFF
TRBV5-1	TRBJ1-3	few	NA	TGCGCCAGCAGCTTGGTCGCCAGCTCTGGAAACACCATATATTTT	CASSLVASSGNTIYF
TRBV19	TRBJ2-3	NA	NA	TGTGCCAGTAGTCCGCCGGCAGATACGCAGTATTTT	CASSPPADTQYF
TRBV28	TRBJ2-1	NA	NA	TGTGCCAGCACCCCGGGGGGCCGGAGGGGTGAGCAGTTCTTC	CASTPGGRRGEQFF
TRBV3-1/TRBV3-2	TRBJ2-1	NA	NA	TGTGCCAGCAGCCAAGCGCTCCGAGGAGCCAATGAGCAGTTCTTC	CASSQALRGANEQFF
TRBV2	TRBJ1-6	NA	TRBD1	TGTGCCAGCAGCATACAGGGGGTTCAGCGTAATTCACCCCTCCACTTT	CASSIQGVQRNSPLHF
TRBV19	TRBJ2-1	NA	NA	TGTGCCAGTACCGAAGGGTTAGGCGGGATCACCAATGAGCAGTTCTTC	CASTEGLGGITNEQFF
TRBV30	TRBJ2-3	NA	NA	TGTGCCTGGAGCAGACTAGAAACAGATACGCAGTATTTT	CAWSRLETDTQYF
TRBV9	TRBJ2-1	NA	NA	TGTGCCAGCAGCGCCTGGCCTTGGGGGGACAATGAGCAGTTCTTC	CASSAWPWGDNEQFF
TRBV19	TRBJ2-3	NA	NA	TGTGCCAGTAGTATAGCGGGAGGCACAGATACGCAGTATTTT	CASSIAGGTDTQYF
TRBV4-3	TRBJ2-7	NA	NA	TGCGCCAGCAGCCAAGAACAAGGGGTTTGGGGCGAGCAGTACTTC	CASSQEQGVWGEQYF